The entry below gives a single T cell receptor (beta chain) sequence along with its context. The antigen is undetermined. This entry belongs to a study of cytomegalovirus exposure and HLA in healthy donors. General study points: HLA-A and HLA-B allele assignments for most subjects were reportedly predicted accurately using TCR beta sequences. Reported performance of the classifier showed diagnosis of cytomegalovirus status with high specificity and sensitivity. Being productive about 87% or about 30% of the time was typical of most TCR beta V segments in an earlier analysis.

Each of the donors was a healthy bone marrow donor. With 60 Vbeta and 13 Jbeta primers, the PCR was carried out. Using immunoSEQ multiplex PCR, the repertoire was profiled, and TCRdb retains in-frame clones only, with some absent. The table has about 150,000 clones, roughly 80% seen once; the top ten hold roughly 3.6%. The CDR3 sequence is 15 residues long. V was clipped by 6 bases and J by 2 bases, with 17 bases between them. Germline V gene lookup returns CDR1 SGHVS and CDR2 FQNEAQ. The J gene is TRBJ2-7, the V gene TRBV7-8, with TRBD1 as a possible D gene (5 bases). Sequenced sample: PBMCs. This sequence was found in a human donor in good health. The CDR3 reads CASRNQDKGTYEQYF. The CDR3 DNA sequence: TGTGCCAGCAGGAACCAGGACAAGGGCACCTACGAGCAGTACTTC.